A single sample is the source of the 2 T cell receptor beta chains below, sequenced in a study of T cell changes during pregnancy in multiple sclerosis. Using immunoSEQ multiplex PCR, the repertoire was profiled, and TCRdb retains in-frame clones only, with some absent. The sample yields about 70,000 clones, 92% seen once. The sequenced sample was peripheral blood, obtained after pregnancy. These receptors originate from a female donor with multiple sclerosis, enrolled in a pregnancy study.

The CDR3, as DNA: TGTGCCTGCTGGGGGGGGGCGTGGACTGAAGCTTTCTTT. Its translation is CACWGGAWTEAFF. The rearrangement links TRBV30 to TRBJ1-1, with TRBD1 as a possible D gene (6 bases). Germline V gene data show CDR1 as GTSNPN and CDR2 as SVGIG (reference sequence). This CDR3 is 13 amino acids long. V lost 6 bases, J lost 5 bases, and 16 bases lay in between.

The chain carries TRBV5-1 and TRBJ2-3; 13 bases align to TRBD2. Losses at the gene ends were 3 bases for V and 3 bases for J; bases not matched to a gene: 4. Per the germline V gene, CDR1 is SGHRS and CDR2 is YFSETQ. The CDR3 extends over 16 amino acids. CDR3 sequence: CASSWGLAGKTDTQYF. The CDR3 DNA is TGCGCCAGCAGCTGGGGACTAGCGGGAAAAACAGATACGCAGTATTTT.